This TCR beta chain was profiled in a study of blood T cell repertoires in COVID-19. Across the whole study: Samples taken during acute and convalescent COVID-19 were collected in the United States, Italy and Spain. Nucleic acid was either cDNA or gDNA, and it came from T cells, B-cell-depleted T cells, or PBMCs.

In the authors' workflow: The assay estimated nucleated cells by amplifying reference gene primers. Clones were sequenced by immunoSEQ multiplex PCR, and TCRdb holds only the in-frame ones, with some missing. That table gives V, J and clone size, and the DNA gave D and trimming. The table lists approximately 50,000 clones, about 91% of them singletons. Germline values: CDR1 SQVTM, CDR2 ANQGSEA. V was pared by 6 bases and J by 0 bases, with 12 bases between. The CDR3 is 13 amino acids. The rearrangement uses TRBV29-1 and TRBJ2-7; D possibly corresponds to TRBD1 (6 bases). The sequence came from a middle-aged man with active COVID-19. The material sequenced was peripheral blood. This CDR3 reads CSVKQGPSYEQYF. Written as DNA, the CDR3 is TGCAGCGTAAAACAGGGACCCTCCTACGAGCAGTACTTC.